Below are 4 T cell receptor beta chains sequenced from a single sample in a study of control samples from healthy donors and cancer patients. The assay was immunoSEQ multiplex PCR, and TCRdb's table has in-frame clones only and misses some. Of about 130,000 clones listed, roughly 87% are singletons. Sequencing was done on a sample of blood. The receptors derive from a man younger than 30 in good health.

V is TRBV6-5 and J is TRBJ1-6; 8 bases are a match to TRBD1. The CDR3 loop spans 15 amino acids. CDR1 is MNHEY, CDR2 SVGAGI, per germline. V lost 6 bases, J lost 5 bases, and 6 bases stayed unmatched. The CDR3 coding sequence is TGTGCCAGCAGACCCAGGACAGGGAATAATTCACCCCTCCACTTT. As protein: CASRPRTGNNSPLHF.

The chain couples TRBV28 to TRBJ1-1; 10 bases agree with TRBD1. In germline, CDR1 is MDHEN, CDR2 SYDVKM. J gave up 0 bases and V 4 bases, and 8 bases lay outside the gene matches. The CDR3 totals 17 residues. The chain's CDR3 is CASSSQGTGALNTEAFF. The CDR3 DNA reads TGTGCCAGCAGTTCCCAAGGGACAGGGGCCTTGAACACTGAAGCTTTCTTT.

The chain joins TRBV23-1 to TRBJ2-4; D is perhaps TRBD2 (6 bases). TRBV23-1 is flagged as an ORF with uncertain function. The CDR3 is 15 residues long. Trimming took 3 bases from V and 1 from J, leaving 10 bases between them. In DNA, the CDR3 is TGCGCCAGCAGTCAGGCAGGAGGGGCCAAAAACATTCAGTACTTC. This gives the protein CASSQAGGAKNIQYF.

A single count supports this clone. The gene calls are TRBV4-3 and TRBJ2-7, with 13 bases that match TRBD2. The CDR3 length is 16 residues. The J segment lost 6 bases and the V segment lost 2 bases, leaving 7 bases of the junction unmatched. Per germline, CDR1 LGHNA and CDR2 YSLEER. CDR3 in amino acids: CASSQILAGGPSEQYF. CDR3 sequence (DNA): TGCGCCAGCAGCCAAATACTAGCGGGAGGGCCTAGCGAGCAGTACTTC.